The next 29 T cell receptor beta chains were all read from a single sample in a study of T cells after yellow fever vaccination. One entry per CDR3 protein, called by TCRdb with MiXCR from the 5' RACE reads. The sample consists of about 330,000 distinct CDR3 sequences, about 4% of them appearing once. The starting material was PBMCs, obtained 5 days after the yellow fever booster vaccination. These receptors were obtained from a man aged 18 to 30 who received the YFV17D yellow fever vaccine.

This clonotype was seen only a few times. This sequence joins TRBV5-1 and TRBJ2-2, with 7 positions matching TRBD2. Losses at the gene ends were 5 bases for V and 1 base for J; bases not matched to a gene: 5. This CDR3 is 15 amino acids long. The germline gives CDR1 SGHRS, CDR2 YFSETQ. The CDR3 loop reads CASSGGDLNTGELFF. The CDR3 coding sequence is TGCGCCAGCAGTGGGGGGGATTTGAACACCGGGGAGCTGTTTTTT.

The V call is TRBV5-1, the J call TRBJ2-3, with unresolved D. The CDR3 runs to 15 residues. Germline-derived CDR1 and CDR2 are SGHRS and YFSETQ. The ends were cut back, 2 bases at V and 3 bases at J, with 13 bases in the middle. The CDR3 loop is CASSLGQVTTDTQYF. For the CDR3, the DNA is TGCGCCAGCAGCTTAGGGCAGGTAACGACAGATACGCAGTATTTT.

This clonotype has only a few counts. The chain recombines TRBV20-1 with TRBJ2-3; possibly TRBD1 for D (6 bases). Trimming removed 5 bases at V and 0 bases at J, with 9 bases between. This CDR3 is 13 amino acids long. Germline CDR1 DFQATT, CDR2 SNEGSKA (reference sequence). The CDR3: CSAFDRSTDTQYF. The CDR3 DNA sequence: TGCAGTGCTTTTGACAGGAGCACAGATACGCAGTATTTT.

This chain joins TRBV4-3 and TRBJ2-3; 14 bases map to TRBD2. Losses at the gene ends were 4 bases for V and 2 bases for J; bases not matched to a gene: 8. Germline V lookup: CDR1 LGHNA, CDR2 YSLEER. The CDR3 contains 18 residues. The CDR3 DNA reads TGCGCCAGCAGCCGGGAACGGACTAGCGGGGGGAACACAGATACGCAGTATTTT. This codes for CASSRERTSGGNTDTQYF.

There are many counts of this clonotype. CDR3 sequence: CASSLYRTSGGAVETQYF. The CDR3 region has the DNA TGTGCCAGCAGCTTATACCGGACTAGCGGGGGGGCTGTAGAGACCCAGTACTTC. The chain carries TRBV7-6 and TRBJ2-5; 15 nucleotides line up with TRBD2. J lost 4 bases, V lost 2 bases, and 8 bases had no gene match. The CDR3 has 18 residues. Germline-derived CDR1 and CDR2 are SGHVS and FNYEAQ.

This clonotype was picked up many times. This chain uses TRBV4-1 with TRBJ2-2; D might be TRBD2 (6 bases). Trimming took 4 bases from V and 0 from J, leaving 15 bases between them. CDR3 length: 17 residues. The germline V gene has CDR1 MGHRA and CDR2 YSYEKL. Written as DNA, the CDR3 is TGCGCCAGCAGCCTAGCGGCTGGCCACCCGAACACCGGGGAGCTGTTTTTT. Translated, it gives CASSLAAGHPNTGELFF.

The chain combines TRBV20-1 with TRBJ2-1; 8 bases are a match to TRBD2. Trimming took 5 bases from V and 9 from J; bases not matched to a gene: 9. CDR3 length equals 13 residues. Germline CDR1 DFQATT, CDR2 SNEGSKA (reference sequence). The CDR3 sequence: CSASAGTSVEQFF. In nucleotides, the CDR3 is TGCAGTGCTTCCGCCGGGACTAGTGTTGAGCAGTTCTTC.

The chain joins TRBV7-2 to TRBJ2-5; TRBD2 agrees at 8 bases. This CDR3 is built from 15 residues. Germline V CDR1 and CDR2: SGHTA, FQGNSA. The V gene end was trimmed by 5 bases and the J gene end by 2 bases; junction bases not matched to a gene: 7. CDR3 in DNA: TGTGCCAGCAGCCCCTTCCGGGGGGGTCAAGAGACCCAGTACTTC. It encodes CASSPFRGGQETQYF.

This clonotype was found many times. CDR3 sequence: CASSPTLAGGPAGELFF. CDR3 nucleotide sequence: TGTGCCAGCAGTCCTACCCTAGCGGGGGGGCCGGCCGGGGAGCTGTTTTTT. The chain joins TRBV7-2 to TRBJ2-2, with 12 bases identical to TRBD2. This CDR3 is built from 17 residues. The germline V gene has CDR1 SGHTA and CDR2 FQGNSA. Germline trimming cut 6 bases from V and 6 bases from J; bases unmatched to any gene: 11.

This clonotype has only a few counts. This sequence joins TRBV6-5 and TRBJ2-7; D perhaps matches TRBD1 (5 bases). CDR1 is MNHEY, CDR2 SVGAGI, per germline. V dropped 3 bases and J dropped 4 bases, with 16 bases sitting between them. The CDR3 extends over 15 amino acids. In nucleotides, the CDR3 is TGTGCCAGCAGTTATGGACATAAGAAGGGTTACGAGCAGTACTTC. This encodes CASSYGHKKGYEQYF.

Only a few counts were recorded for this clonotype. V and J are TRBV4-2 and TRBJ2-7, with no clear D. Germline V gives CDR1 LGHNA, CDR2 YNFKEQ. The CDR3 loop spans 13 amino acids. Trimming stripped 3 bases from V and 5 bases from J, with 11 bases between. CDR3 amino acids: CASSQERRDEQYF. As DNA, the CDR3 is TGTGCCAGCAGCCAGGAGAGGCGCGACGAGCAGTACTTC.

This clonotype came up a few times. A read error may account for a junction end that differs from germline. This rearrangement joins TRBV6-1 to TRBJ1-5; D gene unclear. Germline V gene sequence: CDR1 MNHNS, CDR2 SASEGT. The CDR3 length is 13 residues. CDR3 bases: TGTGCCAGCAGCGAAGTAGAGTATCAGCCCCAGCATTTT. Translation gives CASSEVEYQPQHF.

This clonotype has only a few counts. V usage is TRBV19 and J usage is TRBJ1-5, with D possibly being TRBD1 (5 bases). With 10 bases removed from V and 5 bases from J, the gap between germline ends came to 12 bases. The CDR3 sequence is 12 residues long. Looked up from germline, CDR1 is LNHDA and CDR2 is SQIVND (reference sequence). The CDR3 spells CATSGIDQPQHF. The CDR3 region has the DNA TGTGCCACTTCAGGGATTGATCAGCCCCAGCATTTT.

The table lists this clonotype with a few counts. J is TRBJ2-7 and V is TRBV6-2 or TRBV6-3; 11 bases map to TRBD1. V lost 5 bases and J lost 0; bases outside the gene matches: 6. Looked up from germline, CDR1 is MNHEY and CDR2 is SVGEGT. This CDR3 region has 16 residues. The CDR3 is CASSNSGTGGSYEQYF. Here the CDR3 DNA reads TGTGCCAGCAGTAATTCCGGGACAGGGGGCTCCTACGAGCAGTACTTC.

The chain carries TRBV20-1 and TRBJ2-1; 9 bases map to TRBD2. Trimming removed 3 bases from V and 16 bases from J; junction bases left unmatched: 10. This CDR3 is built from 12 residues. Germline loops: CDR1 DFQATT, CDR2 SNEGSKA (reference sequence). The CDR3 loop reads CSASKRGAQAFF. CDR3 nucleotides: TGCAGTGCTAGTAAGCGGGGGGCTCAGGCATTCTTC.

This clonotype occurred a few times. CDR3 coding DNA: TGTGCCAGCAGCCGGATAGCGGGGCAAGGCACAGATACGCAGTATTTT. This sequence encodes CASSRIAGQGTDTQYF. The V gene is TRBV5-5, the J gene TRBJ2-3, with TRBD2 matching over 8 bases. Trimming removed 4 bases from V and 1 base from J; junction bases left unmatched: 8. Germline CDR1 reads SGHKS; CDR2 reads YYEKEE (reference sequence). The CDR3 spans 16 residues.

The chain recombines TRBV2 with TRBJ2-3, with 7 bases aligning to TRBD1. The CDR3 covers 15 residues. Germline V gives CDR1 SNHLY, CDR2 FYNNEI. Trimming took 6 bases from V and 0 from J; bases not matched to a gene: 6. CDR3 nucleotides: TGTGCCAGCAGCTTGGAGACAGGGAGCACAGATACGCAGTATTTT. It is translated as CASSLETGSTDTQYF.

This clonotype was observed a handful of times. The chain uses TRBV7-3 and TRBJ2-3; either TRBD1 or TRBD2 may fit D (6 bases each). The V end lost 4 bases, the J end lost 2 bases, and 7 bases lay between the germline ends. The CDR3 is made up of 13 amino acids. In germline, CDR1 is SGHTA, CDR2 FQGTGA. The CDR3 sequence is CASSSGATDTQYF. The CDR3 DNA is TGTGCCAGCAGCTCGGGGGCCACAGATACGCAGTATTTT.

This clonotype was found a few times. The genes are TRBV20-1 and TRBJ1-1, with TRBD1 as a possible D gene (5 bases). The CDR3 length is 11 residues. Germline loops: CDR1 DFQATT, CDR2 SNEGSKA (reference sequence). V was cut by 5 bases and J by 5 bases, with 9 bases left in between. In DNA form, the CDR3 reads TGCAGTGCTGAAGAGGGGACTGAAGCTTTCTTT. Translated: CSAEEGTEAFF.

This clonotype was seen many times. CDR3 bases: TGCGCCAGCAGCCAAGAAATCGAACTGTACAATGAGCAGTTCTTC. This sequence encodes CASSQEIELYNEQFF. The chain carries TRBV4-3 and TRBJ2-1; D unresolved. This CDR3 is built from 15 residues. V dropped 0 bases and J dropped 4 bases, with 10 bases sitting between them. The germline gives CDR1 LGHNA, CDR2 YSLEER.

This clonotype was seen more than once but under ten times. This sequence joins TRBV29-1 and TRBJ2-3, with 7 bases fitting TRBD2. This CDR3 has 13 amino acids. The germline CDR1 and CDR2 sequences are SQVTM and ANQGSEA. Losses at the gene ends were 6 bases for V and 0 bases for J; bases not matched to a gene: 3. In nucleotides, the CDR3 is TGCAGCGTAAGAGCGGGGAGCACAGATACGCAGTATTTT. It yields the protein CSVRAGSTDTQYF.

The V gene is TRBV5-1, the J gene TRBJ2-2; 12 bases match TRBD2. The CDR3 has 15 residues. Germline CDR1 reads SGHRS; CDR2 reads YFSETQ. The trim removed 5 bases at V and 6 bases at J, leaving 5 bases unmatched. The CDR3 nucleotides are TGCGCCAGCAGGACTAGCGGGGGAATATCCGGGGAGCTGTTTTTT. Translating gives CASRTSGGISGELFF.

This clonotype was recorded at least ten times. The chain is built from TRBV5-6 and TRBJ1-2; D might be TRBD1 (5 bases). The V and J ends lost 2 bases and 5 bases respectively, with 19 bases between them. Germline V gives CDR1 SGHDT, CDR2 YYEEEE. CDR3 size: 16 residues. The DNA of the CDR3 is TGTGCCAGCAGCTTCATCCCGGCAGGGACCGGATATGGCTACACCTTC. Protein sequence: CASSFIPAGTGYGYTF.

This clonotype has at least ten counts. V and J are TRBV7-2 and TRBJ1-5, with D perhaps TRBD1 (6 bases). CDR3 length equals 15 residues. V gave up 5 bases and J gave up 1 base, with 12 bases separating them. From germline, CDR1 is SGHTA and CDR2 FQGNSA. CDR3 in amino acids: CASSTQGVSNQPQHF. CDR3 nucleotide sequence: TGTGCCAGCAGCACACAGGGAGTAAGCAATCAGCCCCAGCATTTT.

This clonotype was seen at least ten times. The rearrangement uses TRBV5-1 and TRBJ2-5; D gene unclear. Trimming stripped 1 base from V and 2 bases from J, with 6 bases between. In germline, CDR1 is SGHRS, CDR2 YFSETQ. This CDR3 contains 13 residues. This CDR3 reads CASSLLTQETQYF. For the CDR3, the DNA is TGCGCCAGCAGCTTGTTGACTCAAGAGACCCAGTACTTC.

This clonotype was seen a handful of times. V gene TRBV12-3 or TRBV12-4 combines with J gene TRBJ1-1; D may be TRBD1 (5 bases). This CDR3 region has 15 residues. V was clipped by 4 bases and J by 4 bases, with 16 bases between them. The CDR3 reads CASSSLVGGSTEAFF. Written as DNA, the CDR3 is TGTGCCAGCAGTTCCCTGGTTGGGGGGTCCACTGAAGCTTTCTTT.

The chain couples TRBV2 to TRBJ2-5; D call uncertain. Germline CDR1 reads SNHLY; CDR2 reads FYNNEI. V dropped 4 bases and J dropped 2 bases, with 11 bases sitting between them. This CDR3 has 14 amino acids. The CDR3 sequence is CASSGRNMQETQYF. Here the CDR3 DNA reads TGTGCCAGCAGTGGGCGGAATATGCAAGAGACCCAGTACTTC.

In regard to this clonotype: At one end, the junction sequence differs from germline, possibly due to a read error. The genes are TRBV10-3 and TRBJ2-4; unclear D gene. CDR1 and CDR2 from the germline V gene are ENHRY and SYGVKD. This CDR3 comprises 12 residues. CDR3 protein: CAISPAKNIQYF. The CDR3, as DNA: TGCGCCATCAGTCCAGCCAAAAACATTCAGTACTTC.

The gene calls are TRBV5-1 and TRBJ1-1, with D perhaps matching TRBD1 (6 bases). This CDR3 is 15 amino acids long. Trimming shortened V by 4 bases and J by 0 bases, and 13 bases separated the two germline ends. Looked up from germline, CDR1 is SGHRS and CDR2 is YFSETQ. The CDR3 loop reads CASSVRGGMNTEAFF. CDR3 DNA: TGCGCCAGCAGCGTCAGGGGAGGGATGAACACTGAAGCTTTCTTT.